This T cell receptor beta chain was identified during a study of T cells in Graves' hyperthyroidism and ophthalmopathy. On the study more broadly: Staff took peripheral blood when the initial diagnosis was made, before any treatment began.

RNA transcripts provided the source from which TCR beta CDR3 regions were amplified. First-round RT-PCR of the TCR CDR3 relied on the HTBI primer set. A single record per CDR3 protein comes from TCRdb applying MiXCR to the multiplex PCR reads. Among more than 550,000 distinct CDR3 sequences listed, roughly a sixth were seen once. Patients aged 18 to 65 with hyperthyroidism were newly diagnosed, with duration under 2 months. The diagnoses drew upon clinical symptoms, serum thyroxine and TRAb, thyroid ultrasound and orbital computed tomography. First hyperthyroidism diagnosis is when the blood sample was obtained, before any ophthalmopathy symptoms. The CDR3 covers 15 residues. After removal of 3 bases from V and 3 bases from J, the junction contained 5 bases not matched to a gene. Germline-derived CDR1 and CDR2 are SGDLS and YYNGEE.

This clonotype was obtained from a woman between 50 and 59 years old with Graves' hyperthyroidism that later progressed to Graves' ophthalmopathy. The chain joins TRBV9 to TRBJ2-5, with 10 bases identical to TRBD1. Sequencing input: blood. The CDR3 reads CASSELTGGEETQYF. In DNA, the CDR3 is TGTGCCAGCAGCGAATTGACAGGGGGCGAAGAGACCCAGTACTTC. Drawing the rest from reference TRBV9 and TRBJ2-5, the complete variable domain is DSGVTQTPKHLITATGQRVTLRCSPRSGDLSVYWYQQSLDQGLQFLIQYYNGEERAKGNILERFSAQQFPDLHSELNLSSLELGDSALYFCASSELTGGEETQYFGPGTRLLVL.